What follows are 15 T cell receptor beta chains derived from one specimen sequenced in a study of T-cell reconstitution after alpha-beta-depleted transplantation in children. Unique molecular identifiers tagged the TCRbeta library. TCRdb re-called the PCR reads through MiXCR, storing one row per CDR3 protein. The data hold over 550,000 distinct CDR3 sequences, with about 10% observed a single time. Specimen: PBMCs from the stem cell graft donor, collected from the stem cell graft. The receptors come from a human donor who donated a stem cell graft to a child with acute myeloid leukemia.

The sample holds many counts of this clonotype. The rearrangement joins TRBV11-1 to TRBJ2-3, with a weak D call TRBD2 (6 bases). Germline lookup yields CDR1 SGHAT and CDR2 FQDESV (reference sequence). The CDR3 loop spans 16 amino acids. V was pared by 4 bases and J by 3 bases, with 17 bases between. The CDR3 nucleotides read TGTGCCAGCAGCTACCGGAGCGGGCGTCTAACAGATACGCAGTATTTT. Encoded protein: CASSYRSGRLTDTQYF.

This rearrangement joins TRBV28 to TRBJ1-2; D is possibly TRBD1 (5 bases). CDR3 length: 12 residues. CDR1 MDHEN and CDR2 SYDVKM come from the germline V gene. For the CDR3, the DNA is TGTGCTTCCAGTTTAGGGGCGGGTGGCTACACCTTC. Translation: CASSLGAGGYTF.

Points on this clonotype: A read error may produce the germline difference seen at one junction end. The chain joins TRBV12-3 or TRBV12-4 to TRBJ2-1, with D possibly being TRBD2 (6 bases). The CDR3 is 18 residues long. The CDR3 DNA reads as TGTACCAGCTGTTTACTCTCGAGGAGTAGCGAACGGCGGGGTGAGCAGTTCTTC. It codes for CTSCLLSRSSERRGEQFF.

This clonotype was recorded a few times. The chain joins TRBV6-1 to TRBJ2-3, with D hard to call. This CDR3 is built from 14 residues. The ends were cut back, 10 bases at V and 1 base at J, with 15 bases in the middle. Germline lookup yields CDR1 MNHNS and CDR2 SASEGT. The CDR3 is CATRRADRTDTQYF. CDR3 DNA sequence: TGTGCCACCCGAAGGGCGGACCGCACAGATACGCAGTATTTT.

This clonotype showed up many times. This chain links TRBV29-1 with TRBJ2-3; D perhaps matches TRBD1 (5 bases). The CDR3 is made up of 12 amino acids. Trimming removed 3 bases at V and 4 bases at J, with 8 bases between. Germline V CDR1 and CDR2: SQVTM, ANQGSEA. CDR3 sequence (DNA): TGCAGCGTTGAGAAGGGGTCAGATACGCAGTATTTT. This sequence encodes CSVEKGSDTQYF.

This clonotype was seen repeatedly, ten times or more. This chain links TRBV20-1 with TRBJ2-1; D possibly uses TRBD1 or TRBD2 (5 bases each). Germline V lookup: CDR1 DFQATT, CDR2 SNEGSKA (reference sequence). The CDR3 spans 12 residues. V lost 3 bases and J lost 8, with 11 bases in between. The CDR3 coding sequence is TGCAGTGCTAGTTACCGGGGCGATGAGCAGTTCTTC. Its translation: CSASYRGDEQFF.

This clonotype has ten or more counts. The chain carries TRBV29-1 and TRBJ2-1; D gene unclear. The V gene's germline CDR1 is SQVTM and CDR2 ANQGSEA. V was clipped by 8 bases and J by 7 bases, with 21 bases between them. This CDR3 is 14 amino acids long. Written as DNA, the CDR3 is TGCAGCCTTTCGGGTGGAGTTGATTTAAATGAGCAGTTCTTC. It encodes CSLSGGVDLNEQFF.

This clonotype was observed many times. The chain carries TRBV12-3 or TRBV12-4 and TRBJ2-1, with a tentative D call TRBD2 (5 bases). This CDR3 is 11 amino acids long. Trimming removed 6 bases at V and 10 bases at J, with 10 bases between. The CDR3 is CASSKKREQFF. The CDR3 bases are TGTGCCAGCAGCAAAAAGCGGGAGCAGTTCTTC.

In its sample, this clonotype was seen many times. The rearrangement joins TRBV24-1 to TRBJ2-1; no clear D gene. The CDR3 runs 11 residues. V lost 6 bases to trimming and J lost 10 bases, with 9 bases between them. CDR1 is KGHDR and CDR2 is SFDVKD in the germline V gene. The CDR3 region is CATSRTHEQFF. Written as DNA, the CDR3 is TGTGCCACCAGTAGAACGCACGAGCAGTTCTTC.

CDR3 coding DNA: TGTGCCAGCAGCGTAGTAGGGACTAGCGGCTACAATGAGCAGTTCTTC. Amino acids: CASSVVGTSGYNEQFF. The V call is TRBV9, the J call TRBJ2-1; 11 bases fit TRBD2. V shed 0 bases, J shed 3 bases, and the junction held 2 bases outside the gene matches. This CDR3 region has 16 residues. Germline V lookup: CDR1 SGDLS, CDR2 YYNGEE.

This clonotype has more than one count but fewer than ten. V usage is TRBV20-1 and J usage is TRBJ1-5; no definite D call. This CDR3 has 13 amino acids. Trimming took 6 bases from V and 5 from J, leaving 14 bases between them. The germline V gene encodes CDR1 DFQATT and CDR2 SNEGSKA (reference sequence). CDR3 nucleotide sequence: TGCAGTGCCCGAGGGTCGGCGTATCAGCCCCAGCATTTT. This encodes CSARGSAYQPQHF.

This chain connects TRBV10-3 to TRBJ2-2; no clear D. Trimming cost V 10 bases and J 4 bases, with 10 bases left between them. The germline CDR1 and CDR2 sequences are ENHRY and SYGVKD. CDR3 size: 12 residues. The CDR3 coding sequence is TGTGCCAGCTGGGGTGGCACCGGGGAGCTGTTTTTT. Amino acid sequence: CASWGGTGELFF.

The sample holds many counts of this clonotype. The V call is TRBV5-1, the J call TRBJ2-1; 10 positions match TRBD2. Germline V gene lookup returns CDR1 SGHRS and CDR2 YFSETQ. This CDR3 has 18 amino acids. V gave up 4 bases and J gave up 0 bases; unmatched junction bases: 10. CDR3 bases: TGCGCCAGCAGCGACCGACTAGCGGGTCTTAGCTCCTACAATGAGCAGTTCTTC. Its translation is CASSDRLAGLSSYNEQFF.

This clonotype was seen many times. The J gene is TRBJ2-1, the V gene TRBV12-3 or TRBV12-4; 9 bases align to TRBD2. CDR3 length: 13 amino acids. V gave up 5 bases and J gave up 6 bases; unmatched junction bases: 2. The CDR3 nucleotides read TGTGCCAGCAGTGCTAGCGGGACCAATGAGCAGTTCTTC. It codes for CASSASGTNEQFF.

This clonotype was counted at least ten times. The CDR3 here is CSAMGQGDTGELFF. CDR3 DNA sequence: TGCAGTGCTATGGGACAGGGGGACACCGGGGAGCTGTTTTTT. J is TRBJ2-2 and V is TRBV20-1, with 11 positions matching TRBD1. Losses at the gene ends were 4 bases for V and 3 bases for J; bases not matched to a gene: 1. The CDR3 contains 14 residues. Germline V CDR1 and CDR2: DFQATT, SNEGSKA (reference sequence).